Each of the 25 T cell receptor beta chains below was sequenced from the same sample in a study of T cells in Graves' hyperthyroidism and ophthalmopathy. Researchers amplified the TCR beta CDR3 regions from RNA transcripts. First-round RT-PCR of the TCR CDR3 relied on the HTBI primer set. One entry per CDR3 protein results from TCRdb running MiXCR on the multiplex PCR reads. Of about 480,000 distinct CDR3 sequences listed, 20% to 25% are singletons. Sequencing was performed on blood. The receptors derive from a woman aged 70-85 years with Graves' ophthalmopathy.

The J gene is TRBJ2-2, the V gene TRBV30, with D possibly TRBD2 on 6 matching bases. The CDR3 runs 15 residues. V shed 1 base and J shed 5 bases, with 14 bases lying between them. CDR1 and CDR2 from the germline V gene are GTSNPN and SVGIG (reference sequence). CDR3 sequence: CAWSGAGLGTGELFF. In DNA form, the CDR3 reads TGTGCCTGGAGTGGCGCGGGATTGGGGACCGGGGAGCTGTTTTTT.

In this sample, this clonotype turned up many times. V is TRBV29-1 and J is TRBJ1-1, with no clear D. Trimming removed 6 bases from V and 3 bases from J, with 5 bases in between. The CDR3 has 10 amino acids. Germline V gene lookup returns CDR1 SQVTM and CDR2 ANQGSEA. CDR3 protein: CSVGDTEAFF. CDR3 nucleotide sequence: TGCAGCGTGGGTGACACTGAAGCTTTCTTT.

About this clonotype: A read error may explain this, as a much larger clone is one base away. V is TRBV20-1 and J is TRBJ1-2; perhaps TRBD1 as D (5 bases). The V gene lost 0 bases and the J gene lost 4 bases, with 6 bases spanning the gap. CDR3 length: 12 residues. CDR1 and CDR2 (germline): DFQATT, SNEGSKA (reference sequence). The CDR3 loop reads CSAREGGYGYTF. CDR3 DNA: TGCAGTGCTAGAGAGGGGGGCTATGGCTACACCTTC.

The gene calls are TRBV6-2 or TRBV6-3 and TRBJ2-7, with TRBD1 matching over 7 bases. Germline-derived CDR1 and CDR2 are MNHEY and SVGEGT. The CDR3 totals 17 residues. The trim removed 3 bases at V and 2 bases at J, leaving 13 bases unmatched. CDR3 amino acids: CASSYRATGFGTYEQYF. CDR3 DNA: TGTGCCAGCAGTTATCGGGCGACAGGGTTCGGGACCTACGAGCAGTACTTC.

The rearrangement joins TRBV27 to TRBJ1-1; 11 bases agree with TRBD1. The ends lost 5 bases at V and 5 bases at J; junction bases unmatched: 7. Germline V lookup: CDR1 MNHEY, CDR2 SMNVEV (reference sequence). The CDR3 has 15 amino acids. The CDR3 loop is CASSAGTGGRTEAFF. Here the CDR3 DNA reads TGTGCCAGCAGTGCAGGGACAGGGGGAAGGACTGAAGCTTTCTTT.

The sample holds a few counts of this clonotype. The CDR3 spells CASSQPGEGANYGYTF. CDR3 nucleotides: TGTGCCAGCAGCCAACCTGGGGAGGGGGCTAACTATGGCTACACCTTC. The chain has TRBV3-1 and TRBJ1-2; D might be TRBD1 (6 bases). CDR1 and CDR2 from the germline V gene are LGHDT and YNNKEL (reference sequence). The ends were cut back, 2 bases at V and 0 bases at J, with 13 bases in the middle. This CDR3 spans 16 amino acids.

The CDR3 is CASSQDWGLGGYTF. The CDR3 DNA follows: TGTGCCAGCAGCCAAGATTGGGGTTTGGGTGGCTACACCTTC. The gene calls are TRBV14 and TRBJ1-2; D not certain. The CDR3 sequence is 14 residues long. Between the trimmed V and J ends, which lost 0 bases and 7 bases, there was a span of 12 bases. Germline CDR1 and CDR2: SGHDN and FVKESK. The whole variable domain, remainder taken from reference TRBV14 and TRBJ1-2, is EAGVTQFPSHSVIEKGQTVTLRCDPISGHDNLYWYRRVMGKEIKFLLHFVKESKQDESGMPNNRFLAERTGGTYSTLKVQPAELEDSGVYFCASSQDWGLGGYTFGSGTRLTVV.

The chain has TRBV6-2 or TRBV6-3 and TRBJ1-5; maybe TRBD1 (5 bases). Trimming took 5 bases from V and 7 from J, leaving 18 bases between them. Looked up from germline, CDR1 is MNHEY and CDR2 is SVGEGT. The CDR3 is made up of 15 amino acids. CDR3 DNA sequence: TGTGCCAGCAGTCGCTCCCTATCAGGGAACCAGCCCCAGCATTTT. Translated, it gives CASSRSLSGNQPQHF.

CDR3 loop: CAWSKRVNEKLFF. In DNA, the CDR3 is TGTGCCTGGAGTAAACGGGTTAATGAAAAACTGTTTTTT. The chain uses TRBV30 and TRBJ1-4; no firm D call. Germline-derived CDR1 and CDR2 are GTSNPN and SVGIG (reference sequence). Between the trimmed V and J ends, which lost 2 bases and 4 bases, there was a span of 8 bases. The CDR3 consists of 13 residues.

The chain couples TRBV10-3 to TRBJ1-4; weak D call: TRBD1 (5 bases). Trimming removed 8 bases from V and 3 bases from J, with 10 bases in between. CDR1 is ENHRY and CDR2 is SYGVKD in the germline V gene. The length of the CDR3 is 13 residues. In nucleotides, the CDR3 is TGTGCCATCGCCGGGGCGGCTAATGAAAAACTGTTTTTT. Protein: CAIAGAANEKLFF.

This clonotype turned up a few times. The chain has TRBV12-3 or TRBV12-4 and TRBJ2-5; D may correspond to TRBD1 or TRBD2 (5 bases each). V was clipped by 1 base and J by 4 bases, with 13 bases between them. The CDR3 loop spans 15 amino acids. The DNA for the CDR3 is TGTGCCAGCAGTTTAGGAGGGAAGGGGATAGAGACCCAGTACTTC. Residues: CASSLGGKGIETQYF.

This rearrangement joins TRBV12-3 or TRBV12-4 to TRBJ2-6, with D possibly TRBD1 on 5 matching bases. The CDR3 runs 15 residues. Trimming cost V 5 bases and J 0 bases, with 8 bases left between them. The CDR3 loop reads CASSGHGSGANVLTF. DNA of the CDR3: TGTGCCAGCAGTGGACATGGCTCTGGGGCCAACGTCCTGACTTTC.

This chain connects TRBV30 to TRBJ2-1; D gene ambiguous. V dropped 4 bases and J dropped 5 bases, with 15 bases sitting between them. The CDR3 is 14 residues long. Germline CDR1 is GTSNPN and CDR2 is SVGIG (reference sequence). The chain's CDR3 is CAWTLGLEHNEQFF. In DNA, the CDR3 is TGTGCCTGGACATTAGGGTTGGAACACAATGAGCAGTTCTTC. Filled out from reference TRBV30 and TRBJ2-1, the complete variable domain reads SQTIHQWPATLVQPVGSPLSLECTVEGTSNPNLYWYRQAAGRGLQLLFYSVGIGQISSEVPQNLSASRPQDRQFILSSKKLLLSDSGFYLCAWTLGLEHNEQFFGPGTRLTVL.

This clonotype showed up just a few times. CDR3 DNA: TGTGCCAGCAGAGATAGCGGATCCTCCTACGAGCAGTACTTC. Encoded protein: CASRDSGSSYEQYF. The rearrangement links TRBV2 to TRBJ2-7; TRBD2 is a possible D gene (6 bases). V was cut by 6 bases and J by 0 bases, with 12 bases left in between. CDR3 length: 14 residues. Germline CDR1 and CDR2: SNHLY and FYNNEI.

This chain links TRBV19 with TRBJ1-5; D is perhaps TRBD1 (5 bases). CDR1 and CDR2 (germline): LNHDA, SQIVND (reference sequence). The CDR3 consists of 13 residues. The ends were cut back, 3 bases at V and 5 bases at J, with 8 bases in the middle. This CDR3 is CASSISGYQPQHF. For the CDR3, the DNA is TGTGCCAGTAGTATTTCAGGGTATCAGCCCCAGCATTTT. Full variable domain (outside the CDR3, taken from reference TRBV19 and TRBJ1-5): DGGITQSPKYLFRKEGQNVTLSCEQNLNHDAMYWYRQDPGQGLRLIYYSQIVNDFQKGDIAEGYSVSREKKESFPLTVTSAQKNPTAFYLCASSISGYQPQHFGDGTRLSIL.

Concerning this clonotype itself: Being one base from a much bigger clone, this may be a read error. The CDR3 region is CANSHLPGQGTDTQYF. The CDR3 nucleotides read TGTGCCAACAGCCACCTACCGGGACAGGGGACAGATACGCAGTATTTT. This chain uses TRBV3-1 with TRBJ2-3; TRBD1 matches 10 bases. The CDR3 spans 16 residues. Germline loops: CDR1 LGHDT, CDR2 YNNKEL (reference sequence).

This clonotype was seen more than once but under ten times. The J gene is TRBJ2-1, the V gene TRBV28; the match to TRBD2 covers 13 bases. Germline lookup yields CDR1 MDHEN and CDR2 SYDVKM. The CDR3 is made up of 12 amino acids. The V gene end was trimmed by 8 bases and the J gene end by 14 bases; junction bases not matched to a gene: 6. CDR3 sequence reads: CASRTSGSIEFF. CDR3 bases: TGTGCCAGCCGGACTAGCGGGAGTATCGAGTTCTTC.

Only a few counts were recorded for this clonotype. This chain joins TRBV7-8 and TRBJ2-7, with 13 bases identical to TRBD2. Germline V lookup: CDR1 SGHVS, CDR2 FQNEAQ. Trimming removed 4 bases from V and 10 bases from J; junction bases left unmatched: 13. The CDR3 sequence is 16 residues long. CDR3 in DNA: TGTGCCAGCAGCTACCTCGGGGCCGGACTAGCGGGAGAACAGTACTTC. Protein sequence: CASSYLGAGLAGEQYF.

This clonotype was seen at least ten times. The rearrangement links TRBV12-3 or TRBV12-4 to TRBJ2-2, with 8 bases that match TRBD2. The CDR3 has 15 amino acids. V lost 7 bases to trimming and J lost 6 bases; unmatched junction nucleotides: 10. In DNA, the CDR3 is TGTGCCAGCACCCTCGCTCCCGGGGGGGCCGGGGAGCTGTTTTTT. This codes for CASTLAPGGAGELFF.

In this sample, this clonotype turned up many times. This chain joins TRBV3-1 and TRBJ1-1; D is ambiguous. Per germline, CDR1 LGHDT and CDR2 YNNKEL (reference sequence). The CDR3 sequence is 11 residues long. Trimming pared 1 base from V and 7 bases from J, leaving 4 bases between. The CDR3 DNA follows: TGTGCCAGCAGCCAAGGACATGAAGCTTTCTTT. This codes for CASSQGHEAFF.

Comments on this clonotype: A read error may explain this, as a much larger clone is one base away. This sequence joins TRBV9 and TRBJ1-1; D is undetermined. CDR1 is SGDLS, CDR2 YYNGEE, per germline. V was shortened by 5 bases and J by 4 bases, with 15 bases between the two germline ends. The CDR3 length is 14 residues. CDR3 DNA sequence: TGTGCCAGCAGGCGGGGAGCCATGAGCACTGAAGCTTTCTTT. Translation gives CASRRGAMSTEAFF.

The chain couples TRBV27 to TRBJ2-7; 10 nucleotides agree with TRBD2. Germline values: CDR1 MNHEY, CDR2 SMNVEV (reference sequence). There are 14 residues in the CDR3. Germline trimming cut 6 bases from V and 1 base from J; bases unmatched to any gene: 3. This CDR3 is CASSNSGRSYEQYF. DNA of the CDR3: TGTGCCAGCAGCAATAGCGGGAGGTCCTACGAGCAGTACTTC.

As for this clonotype: This may arise from a read error, as a much more abundant clone is one base away. J is TRBJ2-1 and V is TRBV6-1; 11 positions match TRBD2. Germline V gives CDR1 MNHNS, CDR2 SASEGT. V shed 6 bases, J shed 9 bases, and the junction held 10 bases outside the gene matches. This CDR3 region has 15 residues. DNA of the CDR3: TGTGCCAGCAGACCTGGGGTAGCGGGAGGGCGTGAGCAGTTCTTC. Encoded protein: CASRPGVAGGREQFF.

This chain joins TRBV24-1 and TRBJ2-7; D unresolved. The CDR3 contains 13 residues. The germline V gene has CDR1 KGHDR and CDR2 SFDVKD. V was shortened by 3 bases and J by 1 base, with 6 bases between the two germline ends. CDR3 sequence: CATSDPMSYEQYF. CDR3 DNA: TGTGCCACCAGTGATCCGATGTCCTACGAGCAGTACTTC.

The chain is built from TRBV5-5 and TRBJ2-7, with a possible D match to TRBD2 (5 bases). The V end lost 5 bases, the J end lost 6 bases, and 21 bases lay between the germline ends. Germline assignment: CDR1 SGHKS and CDR2 YYEKEE (reference sequence). CDR3 length equals 15 residues. In DNA, the CDR3 is TGTGCCAGCAGACTTAAACCGGGGATTCGGGGCGAGCAGTACTTC. Translating gives CASRLKPGIRGEQYF. Full variable domain (outside the CDR3, taken from reference TRBV5-5 and TRBJ2-7): DAGVTQSPTHLIKTRGQQVTLRCSPISGHKSVSWYQQVLGQGPQFIFQYYEKEERGRGNFPDRFSARQFPNYSSELNVNALLLGDSALYLCASRLKPGIRGEQYFGPGTRLTVT.